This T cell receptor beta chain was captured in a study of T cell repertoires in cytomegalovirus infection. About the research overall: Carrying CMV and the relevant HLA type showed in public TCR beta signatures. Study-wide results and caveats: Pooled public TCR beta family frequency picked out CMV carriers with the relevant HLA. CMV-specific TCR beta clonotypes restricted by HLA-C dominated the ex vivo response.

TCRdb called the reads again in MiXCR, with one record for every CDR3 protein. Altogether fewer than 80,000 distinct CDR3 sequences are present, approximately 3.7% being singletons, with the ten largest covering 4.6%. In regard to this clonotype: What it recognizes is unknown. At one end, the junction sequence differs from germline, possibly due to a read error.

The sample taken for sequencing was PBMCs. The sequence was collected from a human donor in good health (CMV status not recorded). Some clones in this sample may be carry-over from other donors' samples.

CDR3 amino acids: CASSHLHSLPRQGNTEAIF. Written as DNA, the CDR3 is TGTGCCAGCTCACACCTCCACTCCTTACCGAGACAGGGGAACACTGAAGCTATCTTT. The genes are TRBV18 and TRBJ1-1; 8 positions match TRBD1. The CDR3 length is 19 residues. CDR1 is KGHSH and CDR2 is LQKENI in the germline V gene.